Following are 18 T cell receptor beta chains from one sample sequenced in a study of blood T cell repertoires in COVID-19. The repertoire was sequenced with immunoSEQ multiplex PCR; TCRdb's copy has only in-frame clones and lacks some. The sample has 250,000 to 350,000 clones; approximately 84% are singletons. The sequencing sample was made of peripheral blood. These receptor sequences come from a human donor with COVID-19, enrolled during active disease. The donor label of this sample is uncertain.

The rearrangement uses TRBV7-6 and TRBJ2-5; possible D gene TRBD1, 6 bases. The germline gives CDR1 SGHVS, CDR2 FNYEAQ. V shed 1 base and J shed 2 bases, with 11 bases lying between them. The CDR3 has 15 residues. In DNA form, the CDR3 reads TGTGCCAGCAGCTTAGGGGGGCTACGGCAAGAGACCCAGTACTTC. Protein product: CASSLGGLRQETQYF.

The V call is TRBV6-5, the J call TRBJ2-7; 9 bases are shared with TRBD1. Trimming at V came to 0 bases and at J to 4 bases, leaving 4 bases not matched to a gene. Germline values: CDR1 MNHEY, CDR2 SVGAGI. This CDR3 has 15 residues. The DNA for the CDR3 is TGTGCCAGCAGTTACTCCGGGGGACAGGGTTACGAGCAGTACTTC. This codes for CASSYSGGQGYEQYF.

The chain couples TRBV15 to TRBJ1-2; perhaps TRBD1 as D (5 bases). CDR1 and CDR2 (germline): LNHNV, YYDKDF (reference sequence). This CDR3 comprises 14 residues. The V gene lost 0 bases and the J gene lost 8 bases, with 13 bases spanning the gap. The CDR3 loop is CATSRDLGGDGYTF. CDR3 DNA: TGTGCCACCAGCAGAGATCTGGGGGGGGACGGCTACACCTTC.

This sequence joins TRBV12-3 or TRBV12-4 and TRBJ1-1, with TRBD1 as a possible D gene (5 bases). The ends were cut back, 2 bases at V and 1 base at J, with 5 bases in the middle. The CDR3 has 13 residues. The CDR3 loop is CASSLQGNTEAFF. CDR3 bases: TGTGCCAGCAGTTTACAGGGGAACACTGAAGCTTTCTTT.

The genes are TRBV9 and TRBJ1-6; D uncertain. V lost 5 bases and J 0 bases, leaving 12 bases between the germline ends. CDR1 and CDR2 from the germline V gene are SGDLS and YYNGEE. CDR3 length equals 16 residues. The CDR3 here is CASREGLSSYNSPLHF. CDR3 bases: TGTGCCAGCAGGGAGGGCCTCAGCTCCTATAATTCACCCCTCCACTTT. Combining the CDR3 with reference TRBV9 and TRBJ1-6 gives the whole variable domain DSGVTQTPKHLITATGQRVTLRCSPRSGDLSVYWYQQSLDQGLQFLIQYYNGEERAKGNILERFSAQQFPDLHSELNLSSLELGDSALYFCASREGLSSYNSPLHFGNGTRLTVT.

The CDR3 is CASSARTGDNSPLHF. As DNA, the CDR3 is TGTGCCAGCAGTGCTAGGACAGGGGATAATTCACCCCTCCACTTT. The chain links TRBV2 to TRBJ1-6; TRBD1 matches 9 bases. Germline V lookup: CDR1 SNHLY, CDR2 FYNNEI. The ends lost 4 bases at V and 5 bases at J; junction bases unmatched: 3. This CDR3 has 15 amino acids.

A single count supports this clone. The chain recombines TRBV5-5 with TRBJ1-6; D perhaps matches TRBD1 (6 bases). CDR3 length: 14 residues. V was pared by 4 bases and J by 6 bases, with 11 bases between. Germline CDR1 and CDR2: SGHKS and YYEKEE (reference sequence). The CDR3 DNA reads TGTGCCAGCAGCCCGGACAGAGTTAATTCACCCCTCCACTTT. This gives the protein CASSPDRVNSPLHF. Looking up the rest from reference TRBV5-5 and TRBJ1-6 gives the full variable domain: DAGVTQSPTHLIKTRGQQVTLRCSPISGHKSVSWYQQVLGQGPQFIFQYYEKEERGRGNFPDRFSARQFPNYSSELNVNALLLGDSALYLCASSPDRVNSPLHFGNGTRLTVT.

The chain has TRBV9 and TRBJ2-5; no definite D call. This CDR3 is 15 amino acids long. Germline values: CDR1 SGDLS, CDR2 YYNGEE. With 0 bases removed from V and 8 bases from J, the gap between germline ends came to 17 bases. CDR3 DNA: TGTGCCAGCAGCGTAGCAACTGGCCCAGGTGAAACCCAGTACTTC. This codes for CASSVATGPGETQYF.

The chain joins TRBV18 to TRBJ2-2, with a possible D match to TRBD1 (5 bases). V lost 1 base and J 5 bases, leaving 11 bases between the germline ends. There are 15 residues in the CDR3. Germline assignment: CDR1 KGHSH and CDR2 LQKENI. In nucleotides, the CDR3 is TGTGCCAGCTCACCACAGGACACTCCGACCGGGGAGCTGTTTTTT. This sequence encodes CASSPQDTPTGELFF.

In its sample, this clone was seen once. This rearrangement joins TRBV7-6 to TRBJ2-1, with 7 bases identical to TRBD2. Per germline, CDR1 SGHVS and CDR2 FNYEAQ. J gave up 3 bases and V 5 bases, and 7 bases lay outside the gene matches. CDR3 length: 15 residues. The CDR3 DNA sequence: TGTGCCAGCAGCCCCCCTAGCGGAAGCTACAATGAGCAGTTCTTC. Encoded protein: CASSPPSGSYNEQFF.

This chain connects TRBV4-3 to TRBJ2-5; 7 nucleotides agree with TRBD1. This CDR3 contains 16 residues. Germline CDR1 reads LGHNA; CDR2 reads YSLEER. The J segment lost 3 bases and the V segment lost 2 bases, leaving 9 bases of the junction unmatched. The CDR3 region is CASSQTPGGAEETQYF. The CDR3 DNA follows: TGCGCCAGCAGCCAAACCCCAGGGGGAGCCGAAGAGACCCAGTACTTC.

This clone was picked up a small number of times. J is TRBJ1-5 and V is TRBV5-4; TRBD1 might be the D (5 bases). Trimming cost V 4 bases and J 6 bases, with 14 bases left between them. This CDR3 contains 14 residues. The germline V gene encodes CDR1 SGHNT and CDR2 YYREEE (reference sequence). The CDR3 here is CASSPGRESQPQHF. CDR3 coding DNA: TGTGCCAGCAGCCCCGGCAGGGAAAGTCAGCCCCAGCATTTT.

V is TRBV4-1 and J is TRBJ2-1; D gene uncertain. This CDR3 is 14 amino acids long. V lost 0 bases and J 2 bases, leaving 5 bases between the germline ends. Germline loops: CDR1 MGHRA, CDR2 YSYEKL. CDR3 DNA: TGCGCCAGCAGCCAAGATTATCCCTACAATGAGCAGTTCTTC. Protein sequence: CASSQDYPYNEQFF.

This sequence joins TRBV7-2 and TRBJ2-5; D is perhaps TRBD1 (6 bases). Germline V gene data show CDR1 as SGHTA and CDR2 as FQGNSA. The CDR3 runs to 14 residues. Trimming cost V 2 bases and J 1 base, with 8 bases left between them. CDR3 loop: CASSLRTAQETQYF. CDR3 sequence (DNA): TGTGCCAGCAGCTTAAGGACAGCCCAAGAGACCCAGTACTTC.

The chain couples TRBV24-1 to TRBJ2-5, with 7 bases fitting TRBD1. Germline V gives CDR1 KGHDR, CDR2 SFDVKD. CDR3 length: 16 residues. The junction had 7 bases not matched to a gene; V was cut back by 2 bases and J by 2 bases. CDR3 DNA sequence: TGTGCCACCAGTGATTCGACAGGGCCCGATCAAGAGACCCAGTACTTC. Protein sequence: CATSDSTGPDQETQYF.

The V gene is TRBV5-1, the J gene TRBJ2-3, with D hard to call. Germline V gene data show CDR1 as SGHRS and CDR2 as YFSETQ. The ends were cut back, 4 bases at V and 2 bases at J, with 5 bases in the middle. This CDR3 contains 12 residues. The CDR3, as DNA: TGCGCCAGCAGCCTAACCACAGATACGCAGTATTTT. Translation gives CASSLTTDTQYF. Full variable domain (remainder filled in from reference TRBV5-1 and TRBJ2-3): KAGVTQTPRYLIKTRGQQVTLSCSPISGHRSVSWYQQTPGQGLQFLFEYFSETQRNKGNFPGRFSGRQFSNSRSEMNVSTLELGDSALYLCASSLTTDTQYFGPGTRLTVL.

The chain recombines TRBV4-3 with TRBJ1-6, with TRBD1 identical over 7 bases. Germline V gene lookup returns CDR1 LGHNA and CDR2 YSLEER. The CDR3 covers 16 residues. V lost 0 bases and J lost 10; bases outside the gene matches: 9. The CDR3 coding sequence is TGCGCCAGCAGCCAAGAAGGACAGGTTCAGTGGTCACCCCTCCACTTT. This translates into CASSQEGQVQWSPLHF.

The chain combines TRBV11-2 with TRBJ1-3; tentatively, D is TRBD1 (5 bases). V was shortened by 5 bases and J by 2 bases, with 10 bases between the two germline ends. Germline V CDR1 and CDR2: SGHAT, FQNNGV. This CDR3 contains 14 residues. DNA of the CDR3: TGTGCCAGCAGCCTGACAGAGGCTGGAAACACCATATATTTT. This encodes CASSLTEAGNTIYF.